This T cell receptor (beta chain) was profiled in a study of blood T cell repertoires in COVID-19. Overall study context: In each case, the material was cDNA or gDNA derived from T cells, B-cell-depleted T cells, or PBMCs.

As processed by the authors: For nucleated cells, counts were estimated from reference gene primer amplification. TCRdb's table, derived via immunoSEQ multiplex PCR, lists solely in-frame clones and lacks some. The DNA was the basis for D and trimming; V, J and clone size are from that table. The table has roughly 70,000 clones, roughly 84% seen once. Sequencing was performed on peripheral blood. The TCR comes from a man aged 65 to 85 with acute or convalescent COVID-19.

CDR3 DNA sequence: TGTGCCAGCAGCGAGACAGTGGTCTCAGATACGCAGTATTTT. Protein product: CASSETVVSDTQYF. V is TRBV7-3 and J is TRBJ2-3, with D maybe TRBD1 (5 bases). Trimming removed 5 bases at V and 4 bases at J, with 13 bases between. CDR1 is SGHTA, CDR2 FQGTGA, per germline. This CDR3 has 14 amino acids.